These T cell receptor beta chains were read from a single sample in a study of blood T cell repertoires in COVID-19. Sequencing used immunoSEQ multiplex PCR; TCRdb keeps in-frame clones, though not all of them. The sample lists approximately 400,000 clones, roughly 77% seen once, with 1.1% in the top ten. Sequencing input: peripheral blood. Source of these receptors: a human donor with acute or convalescent COVID-19. The donor label of this sample is uncertain. CDR3s include the opening cysteine and the closing phenylalanine or tryptophan. A D gene is named only where the DNA matches it firmly. Clone size is stated in some rows and not others, as once, few, many or a class when expanded.

cdr3_aa: CASRQGQGPTGELFF
cdr3_nt: TGTGCCAGCAGACAGGGACAGGGGCCCACCGGGGAGCTGTTTTTT
clone_size: -
j_call: TRBJ2-2
d_call: TRBD1
v_call: TRBV9

cdr3_aa: CASSPESGASGANVLTF
cdr3_nt: TGTGCCAGCTCACCGGAATCAGGGGCCTCTGGGGCCAACGTCCTGACTTTC
clone_size: -
j_call: TRBJ2-6
d_call: -
v_call: TRBV18

cdr3_aa: CASSWTGGNTEAFF
cdr3_nt: TGTGCCAGCAGTTGGACAGGAGGCAACACTGAAGCTTTCTTT
clone_size: -
j_call: TRBJ1-1
d_call: TRBD1
v_call: TRBV6-1

cdr3_aa: CASSQIRGGELFF
cdr3_nt: TGTGCCAGCAGCCAAATTAGGGGCGGGGAGCTGTTTTTT
clone_size: once
j_call: TRBJ2-2
d_call: -
v_call: TRBV3-1/TRBV3-2

cdr3_aa: CASKVRGRAPVTSTDTQYF
cdr3_nt: TGTGCCAGCAAAGTCCGAGGGAGGGCCCCCGTTACAAGCACAGATACGCAGTATTTT
clone_size: -
j_call: TRBJ2-3
d_call: TRBD2
v_call: TRBV5-6

cdr3_aa: CASIESRVIYGYTF
cdr3_nt: TGTGCCAGCATCGAATCCAGGGTCATATATGGCTACACCTTC
clone_size: -
j_call: TRBJ1-2
d_call: -
v_call: TRBV2

cdr3_aa: CASSLQSSNEKLFF
cdr3_nt: TGCGCCAGCAGCTTACAGAGCTCTAATGAAAAACTGTTTTTT
clone_size: -
j_call: TRBJ1-4
d_call: -
v_call: TRBV5-1

cdr3_aa: CASSEREGASYNSPLHF
cdr3_nt: TGTGCCAGCAGTGAGCGGGAGGGGGCCTCCTATAATTCACCCCTCCACTTT
clone_size: -
j_call: TRBJ1-6
d_call: TRBD1
v_call: TRBV6-1

cdr3_aa: CASSLGGPSSYNEQFF
cdr3_nt: TGTGCCAGCAGCTTAGGGGGGCCGAGCTCCTACAATGAGCAGTTCTTC
clone_size: few
j_call: TRBJ2-1
d_call: -
v_call: TRBV7-9

cdr3_aa: CASRNEVLRTPLHF
cdr3_nt: TGTGCCAGCAGAAACGAGGTCTTAAGGACACCCCTCCACTTT
clone_size: -
j_call: TRBJ1-6
d_call: -
v_call: TRBV6-5

cdr3_aa: CASSTSAGAAYEQYF
cdr3_nt: TGTGCCAGCAGTACTAGTGCGGGAGCCGCCTACGAGCAGTACTTC
clone_size: many
j_call: TRBJ2-7
d_call: TRBD2
v_call: TRBV27

cdr3_aa: CAWSATQRGRQPQHF
cdr3_nt: TGTGCCTGGAGTGCGACCCAAAGAGGGAGACAGCCCCAGCATTTT
clone_size: -
j_call: TRBJ1-5
d_call: -
v_call: TRBV30

cdr3_aa: CASSIGPASNEQFF
cdr3_nt: TGCGCCAGCAGCATTGGCCCTGCAAGCAATGAGCAGTTCTTC
clone_size: -
j_call: TRBJ2-1
d_call: -
v_call: TRBV5-1

cdr3_aa: CASSLLAEVSPLHF
cdr3_nt: TGTGCCAGCAGCCTGCTCGCAGAGGTATCACCCCTCCACTTT
clone_size: -
j_call: TRBJ1-6
d_call: -
v_call: TRBV11-2

cdr3_aa: CAWNRERGGKYEQYF
cdr3_nt: TGTGCCTGGAATCGGGAGCGGGGGGGCAAGTACGAGCAGTACTTC
clone_size: few
j_call: TRBJ2-7
d_call: TRBD2
v_call: TRBV30

cdr3_aa: CASSQGRGGVYQPQHF
cdr3_nt: TGCGCCAGCAGCCAAGGGCGCGGGGGGGTGTATCAGCCCCAGCATTTT
clone_size: -
j_call: TRBJ1-5
d_call: -
v_call: TRBV4-1